These 21 T cell receptor beta chains were sequenced from one sample in a study of blood T cell repertoires in COVID-19 (dated by TCRdb to about 2020). Preparation of the library involved the immunoSEQ multiplex PCR assay. Imported from immuneACCESS, the table was reduced by TCRdb to in-frame sequences with V and J called. These copies leave out some clones; in studies compared against another copy, an unresolved V gene accounts for under half, and the cause of the remainder is not known. The sample records 110,000 to 150,000 clones, 79% of which are singletons. The ten largest clones represent under 10% of the sample. The source material was peripheral blood. Receptor source: a man aged 45-65 years with active or convalescent COVID-19.

V and J are TRBV29-1 and TRBJ1-1, with 7 positions matching TRBD1. With 7 bases clipped from V and 5 bases from J, the junction kept 10 bases outside the gene matches. The CDR3 spans 13 residues. Germline loops: CDR1 SQVTM, CDR2 ANQGSEA. The CDR3 is CSASGTDRTEAFF. The CDR3 region has the DNA TGCAGCGCCTCTGGGACAGATCGGACTGAAGCTTTCTTT.

The chain combines TRBV9 with TRBJ1-4; D perhaps matches TRBD1 (6 bases). The CDR3 sequence is 17 residues long. Germline V lookup: CDR1 SGDLS, CDR2 YYNGEE. Trimming removed 2 bases at V and 0 bases at J, with 14 bases between. The DNA of the CDR3 is TGTGCCAGCAGCGTCGCGGGGGCAGGACCAACTAATGAAAAACTGTTTTTT. Amino acid sequence: CASSVAGAGPTNEKLFF.

The chain uses TRBV5-1 and TRBJ1-3; the D is unclear. This CDR3 comprises 15 residues. With 4 bases removed from V and 4 bases from J, the gap between germline ends came to 15 bases. Germline loops: CDR1 SGHRS, CDR2 YFSETQ. CDR3 residues: CASSLTSNSGNTIYF. Here the CDR3 DNA reads TGCGCCAGCAGCCTGACATCGAACTCCGGAAACACCATATATTTT.

The chain employs TRBV6-5 and TRBJ2-7; a possible D gene is TRBD2 (6 bases). V shed 7 bases and J shed 3 bases, with 10 bases lying between them. There are 12 residues in the CDR3. Germline CDR1 is MNHEY and CDR2 is SVGAGI. CDR3 sequence: CASKRTNYEQYF. The CDR3 DNA follows: TGTGCCAGCAAAAGGACTAACTACGAGCAGTACTTC.

The chain is built from TRBV28 and TRBJ1-5; D might be TRBD1 (6 bases). V was cut by 6 bases and J by 3 bases, with 15 bases left in between. Germline loops: CDR1 MDHEN, CDR2 SYDVKM. This CDR3 comprises 15 residues. The DNA of the CDR3 is TGTGCCAGCAGGCTAGCAGGGGAGAACAATCAGCCCCAGCATTTT. Its translation is CASRLAGENNQPQHF.

This chain uses TRBV9 with TRBJ2-7; TRBD1 matches 12 bases. The V segment lost 1 base and the J segment 6 bases; nucleotides outside the gene matches: 5. Germline V gene data show CDR1 as SGDLS and CDR2 as YYNGEE. CDR3 length: 15 residues. The CDR3 region has the DNA TGTGCCAGCAGCGTACTGGGACAGGGGGCGGGCGAGCAGTACTTC. Translated, it gives CASSVLGQGAGEQYF.

V is TRBV27 and J is TRBJ2-1; D is unclear. Trimming took off 6 bases at V and 2 bases at J, with 17 bases between the two ends. This CDR3 contains 16 residues. Germline V gene sequence: CDR1 MNHEY, CDR2 SMNVEV (reference sequence). The CDR3 DNA reads TGTGCCAGCAGCGTCCAGTTTTCCACTACCTACAATGAGCAGTTCTTC. Its translation: CASSVQFSTTYNEQFF.

This chain connects TRBV4-2 to TRBJ2-5, with a tentative D call TRBD2 (6 bases). The ends were cut back, 4 bases at V and 1 base at J, with 10 bases in the middle. CDR1 LGHNA and CDR2 YNFKEQ come from the germline V gene. CDR3 length equals 14 residues. Written as DNA, the CDR3 is TGTGCCAGCAGCCCCCGGACTACCCAAGAGACCCAGTACTTC. Translated, it gives CASSPRTTQETQYF.

J is TRBJ1-2 and V is TRBV29-1, with TRBD1 matching over 8 bases. CDR1 and CDR2 (germline): SQVTM, ANQGSEA. This CDR3 contains 15 residues. Trimming removed 0 bases from V and 3 bases from J; junction bases left unmatched: 6. The CDR3 coding sequence is TGCAGCGTTGAAGACAGGGGGCAGCTAGACTATGGCTACACCTTC. This sequence encodes CSVEDRGQLDYGYTF.

The chain employs TRBV24-1 and TRBJ1-2; tentatively, D is TRBD1 (6 bases). Germline CDR1 reads KGHDR; CDR2 reads SFDVKD. This CDR3 comprises 13 residues. V dropped 5 bases and J dropped 4 bases, with 10 bases sitting between them. DNA of the CDR3: TGTGCCACCAGTGGGGGGCAGTTCTATGGCTACACCTTC. Protein product: CATSGGQFYGYTF.

This chain connects TRBV7-9 to TRBJ2-3; D is possibly TRBD1 (5 bases). V was shortened by 1 base and J by 4 bases, with 12 bases between the two germline ends. This CDR3 region has 15 residues. Germline CDR1 and CDR2: SEHNR and FQNEAQ (reference sequence). The CDR3 coding sequence is TGTGCCAGCAGCTTAGGCGTGGGGCCGGCAGATACGCAGTATTTT. This sequence encodes CASSLGVGPADTQYF.

This chain links TRBV28 with TRBJ1-6; D unresolved. CDR3 length: 15 amino acids. The V end was cut by 2 bases, the J end by 8 bases, with 13 bases between. Germline V gives CDR1 MDHEN, CDR2 SYDVKM. CDR3 DNA: TGTGCCAGCAGTTTAATAGCCAGTATGTATTCACCCCTCCACTTT. Protein: CASSLIASMYSPLHF.

This chain uses TRBV18 with TRBJ1-1; D gene uncertain. Germline lookup yields CDR1 KGHSH and CDR2 LQKENI. The CDR3 sequence is 15 residues long. V lost 0 bases, J lost 3 bases, and 11 bases lay in between. The CDR3 loop reads CASSPPTVVYTEAFF. CDR3 in DNA: TGTGCCAGCTCACCACCAACGGTAGTGTACACTGAAGCTTTCTTT.

The chain joins TRBV3-1 (or the pseudogene TRBV3-2) to TRBJ1-1; TRBD1 matches 7 bases. The CDR3 covers 14 residues. Per germline, CDR1 LGHDT and CDR2 YNNKEL (reference sequence). Trimming at V came to 3 bases and at J to 7 bases, leaving 8 bases not matched to a gene. The DNA for the CDR3 is TGTGCCAGCAGCCATTTGACAGGGACCTTTGAAGCTTTCTTT. Its protein is CASSHLTGTFEAFF.

The rearrangement uses TRBV19 and TRBJ2-7; D call uncertain. The CDR3 totals 13 residues. Trimming left V 5 bases short and J 4 bases short, with 12 bases between. In germline, CDR1 is LNHDA, CDR2 SQIVND (reference sequence). Written as DNA, the CDR3 is TGTGCCAGTAGTCCCTTCGGTAGTTACGAGCAGTACTTC. This sequence encodes CASSPFGSYEQYF.

The V and J genes are TRBV7-3 and TRBJ2-2; 7 nucleotides align to TRBD1. With 5 bases clipped from V and 4 bases from J, the junction kept 7 bases outside the gene matches. Germline V gene data show CDR1 as SGHTA and CDR2 as FQGTGA. The CDR3 consists of 15 residues. Here the CDR3 DNA reads TGTGCCAGCAGCCCCATAGGGACAGCCACCGGGGAGCTGTTTTTT. Translating it yields CASSPIGTATGELFF.

The J gene is TRBJ1-1, the V gene TRBV7-6; 8 bases agree with TRBD1. The germline V gene encodes CDR1 SGHVS and CDR2 FNYEAQ. The trim removed 5 bases at V and 4 bases at J, leaving 9 bases unmatched. There are 15 residues in the CDR3. CDR3 sequence: CASSPQTGEGTEAFF. The CDR3 DNA follows: TGTGCCAGCAGCCCCCAGACAGGGGAGGGCACTGAAGCTTTCTTT. Full variable domain (outside the CDR3, taken from reference TRBV7-6 and TRBJ1-1): GAGVSQSPRYKVTKRGQDVALRCDPISGHVSLYWYRQALGQGPEFLTYFNYEAQQDKSGLPNDRFSAERPEGSISTLTIQRTEQRDSAMYRCASSPQTGEGTEAFFGQGTRLTVV.

The rearrangement joins TRBV5-1 to TRBJ2-1; D perhaps matches TRBD2 (6 bases). The CDR3 loop spans 15 amino acids. V was shortened by 0 bases and J by 7 bases, with 14 bases between the two germline ends. The germline gives CDR1 SGHRS, CDR2 YFSETQ. The CDR3 region is CASSLAQVGGNEQFF. CDR3 coding DNA: TGCGCCAGCAGCTTGGCTCAGGTGGGAGGAAATGAGCAGTTCTTC.

CDR3 amino acids: CASSPQTGSNQPQHF. DNA of the CDR3: TGTGCCAGCTCACCACAAACAGGGAGCAATCAGCCCCAGCATTTT. The chain is built from TRBV18 and TRBJ1-5, with TRBD1 as a possible D gene (6 bases). The CDR3 is made up of 15 amino acids. V was pared by 1 base and J by 1 base, with 8 bases between. Germline V gene sequence: CDR1 KGHSH, CDR2 LQKENI.

This chain connects TRBV7-9 to TRBJ1-6; 7 positions agree with TRBD1. V shed 5 bases and J 7 bases; nucleotides not matched to a gene: 5. CDR1 is SEHNR and CDR2 is FQNEAQ in the germline V gene (reference sequence). The CDR3 extends over 14 amino acids. The CDR3: CASSPQGRNSPLHF. CDR3 nucleotides: TGTGCCAGCAGCCCACAGGGGAGGAATTCACCCCTCCACTTT. Combining the CDR3 with reference TRBV7-9 and TRBJ1-6 gives the whole variable domain DTGVSQNPRHKITKRGQNVTFRCDPISEHNRLYWYRQTLGQGPEFLTYFQNEAQLEKSRLLSDRFSAERPKGSFSTLEIQRTEQGDSAMYLCASSPQGRNSPLHFGNGTRLTVT.

This chain links TRBV4-1 with TRBJ1-3; D unresolved. V lost 0 bases and J lost 3, with 9 bases in between. Germline V gives CDR1 MGHRA, CDR2 YSYEKL. The CDR3 has 15 amino acids. The CDR3 DNA reads TGCGCCAGCAGCCAAGATGACTATTTTGGAAACACCATATATTTT. This encodes CASSQDDYFGNTIYF.